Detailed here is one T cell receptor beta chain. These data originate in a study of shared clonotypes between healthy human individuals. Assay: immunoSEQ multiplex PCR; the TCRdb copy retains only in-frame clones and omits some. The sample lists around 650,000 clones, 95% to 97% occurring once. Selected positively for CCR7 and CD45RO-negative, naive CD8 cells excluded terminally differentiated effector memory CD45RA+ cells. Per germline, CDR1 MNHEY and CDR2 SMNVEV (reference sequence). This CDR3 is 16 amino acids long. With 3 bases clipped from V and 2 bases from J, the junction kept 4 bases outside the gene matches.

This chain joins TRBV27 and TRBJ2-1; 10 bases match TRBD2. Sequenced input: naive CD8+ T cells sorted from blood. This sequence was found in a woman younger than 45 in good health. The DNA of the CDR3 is TGTGCCAGCAGTTTGGCCAGCGGGAGGGCCTACAATGAGCAGTTCTTC. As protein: CASSLASGRAYNEQFF.